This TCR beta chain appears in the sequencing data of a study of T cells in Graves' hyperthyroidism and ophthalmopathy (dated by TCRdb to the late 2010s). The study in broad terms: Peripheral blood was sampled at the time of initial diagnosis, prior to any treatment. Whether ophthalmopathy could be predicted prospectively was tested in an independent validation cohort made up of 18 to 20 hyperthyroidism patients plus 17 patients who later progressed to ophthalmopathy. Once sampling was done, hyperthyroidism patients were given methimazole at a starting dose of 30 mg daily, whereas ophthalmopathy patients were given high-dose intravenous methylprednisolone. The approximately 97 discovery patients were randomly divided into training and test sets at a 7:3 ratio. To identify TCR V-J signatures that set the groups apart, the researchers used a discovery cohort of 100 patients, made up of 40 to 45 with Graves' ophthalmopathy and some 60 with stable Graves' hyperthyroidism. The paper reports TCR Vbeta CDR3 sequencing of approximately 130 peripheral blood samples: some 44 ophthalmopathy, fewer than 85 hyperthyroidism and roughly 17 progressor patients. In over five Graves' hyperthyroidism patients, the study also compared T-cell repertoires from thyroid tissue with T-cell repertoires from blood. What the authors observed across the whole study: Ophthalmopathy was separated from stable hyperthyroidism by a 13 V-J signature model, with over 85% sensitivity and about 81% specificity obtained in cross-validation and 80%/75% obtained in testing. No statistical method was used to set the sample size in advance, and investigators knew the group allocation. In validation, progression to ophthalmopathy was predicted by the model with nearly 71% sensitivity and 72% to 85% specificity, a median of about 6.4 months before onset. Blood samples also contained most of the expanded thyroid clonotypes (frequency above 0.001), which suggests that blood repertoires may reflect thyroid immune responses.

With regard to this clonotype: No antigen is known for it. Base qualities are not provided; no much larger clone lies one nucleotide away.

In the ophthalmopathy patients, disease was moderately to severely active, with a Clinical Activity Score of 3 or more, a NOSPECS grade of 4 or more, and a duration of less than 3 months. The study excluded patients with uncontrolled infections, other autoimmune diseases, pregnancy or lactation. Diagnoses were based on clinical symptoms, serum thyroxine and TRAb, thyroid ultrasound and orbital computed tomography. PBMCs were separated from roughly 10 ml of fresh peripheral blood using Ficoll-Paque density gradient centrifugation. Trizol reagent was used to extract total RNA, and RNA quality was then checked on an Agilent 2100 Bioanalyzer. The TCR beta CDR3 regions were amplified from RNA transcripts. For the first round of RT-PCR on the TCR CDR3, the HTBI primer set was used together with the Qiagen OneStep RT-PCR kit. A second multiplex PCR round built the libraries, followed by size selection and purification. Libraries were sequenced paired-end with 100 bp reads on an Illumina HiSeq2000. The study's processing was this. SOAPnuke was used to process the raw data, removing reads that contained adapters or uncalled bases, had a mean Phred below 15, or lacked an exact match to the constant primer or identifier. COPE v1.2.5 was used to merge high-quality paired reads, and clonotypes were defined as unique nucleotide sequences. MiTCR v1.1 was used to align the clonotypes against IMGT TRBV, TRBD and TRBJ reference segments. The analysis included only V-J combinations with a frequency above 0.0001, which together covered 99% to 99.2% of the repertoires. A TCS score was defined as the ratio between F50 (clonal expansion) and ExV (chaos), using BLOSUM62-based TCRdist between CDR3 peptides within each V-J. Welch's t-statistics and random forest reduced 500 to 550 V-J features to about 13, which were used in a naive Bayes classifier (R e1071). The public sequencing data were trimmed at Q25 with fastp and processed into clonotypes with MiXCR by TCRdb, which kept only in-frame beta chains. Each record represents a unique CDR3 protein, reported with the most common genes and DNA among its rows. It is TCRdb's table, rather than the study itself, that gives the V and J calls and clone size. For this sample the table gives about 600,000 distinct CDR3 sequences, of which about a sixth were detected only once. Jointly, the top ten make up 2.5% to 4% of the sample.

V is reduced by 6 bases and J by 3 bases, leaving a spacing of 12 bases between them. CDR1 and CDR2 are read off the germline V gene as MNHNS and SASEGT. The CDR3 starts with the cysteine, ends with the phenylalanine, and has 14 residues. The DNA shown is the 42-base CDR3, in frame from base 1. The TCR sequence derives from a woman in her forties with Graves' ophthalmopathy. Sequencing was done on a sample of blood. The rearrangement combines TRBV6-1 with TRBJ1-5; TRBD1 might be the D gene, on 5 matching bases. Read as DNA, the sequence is TGTGCCAGCAGCTTCGGGGGACCCAATCAGCCCCAGCATTTT. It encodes CASSFGGPNQPQHF.